The source of this T cell receptor (beta chain) is a study of blood T cell repertoires in COVID-19. Per the original data handling: It was from reference gene primer amplification that nucleated cell counts were estimated. Generated by immunoSEQ multiplex PCR, the TCRdb table keeps only in-frame clones and is missing some. V and J calls and clone size are given by that table; D and trimming were obtained from the DNA. Counted here are fewer than 110,000 clones, 85% occurring once; the ten biggest clones make up about 1.7%. The specimen sequenced was peripheral blood. The sequence derives from a woman aged 70 to 79 with active or convalescent COVID-19.

The CDR3 sequence is CASSLDSGGTYEQYF. As DNA, the CDR3 is TGTGCCAGCAGCTTAGATAGCGGGGGTACCTACGAGCAGTACTTC. The J gene is TRBJ2-7, the V gene TRBV7-2, with 9 bases aligning to TRBD2. The CDR3 sequence is 15 residues long. CDR1 is SGHTA, CDR2 FQGNSA, per germline. With 1 base clipped from V and 2 bases from J, the junction kept 3 bases outside the gene matches.